The 3 T cell receptor beta chains given below trace back to one sample, sequenced in a study of T cell responses to AZD1222 COVID-19 vaccine. Repertoires were generated with immunoSEQ multiplex PCR, while TCRdb's copy carries only in-frame clones and drops some. The data contain 100,000 to 150,000 clones, around 87% of them singletons. The sequencing used peripheral blood, collected on day 0 of AZD1222 vaccination. All receptors come from an adult in good health.

The chain is built from TRBV28 and TRBJ1-2; tentative D call: TRBD1 (5 bases). Germline V gene lookup returns CDR1 MDHEN and CDR2 SYDVKM. There are 14 residues in the CDR3. The ends were cut back, 7 bases at V and 4 bases at J, with 16 bases in the middle. CDR3 in DNA: TGTGCCAGCATCCCCAACCGGGGGGTCTATGGCTACACCTTC. Protein product: CASIPNRGVYGYTF.

V and J are TRBV5-1 and TRBJ1-2; D unresolved. Germline V gene data show CDR1 as SGHRS and CDR2 as YFSETQ. V lost 0 bases and J 14 bases, leaving 11 bases between the germline ends. CDR3 length: 11 amino acids. CDR3 protein: CASSLGSRLTF. The CDR3 DNA sequence: TGCGCCAGCAGCTTGGGCTCCAGGTTGACCTTC.

The chain couples TRBV30 to TRBJ1-1, with TRBD1 matching 10 bases. CDR1 is GTSNPN, CDR2 SVGIG, per germline (reference sequence). The V segment lost 2 bases and the J segment 10 bases; nucleotides outside the gene matches: 16. CDR3 length equals 16 residues. The DNA for the CDR3 is TGTGCCTGGAGTCGGGCCGCGACAGGGGGCCTTAAGCGAGCTTTCTTT. This translates into CAWSRAATGGLKRAFF.